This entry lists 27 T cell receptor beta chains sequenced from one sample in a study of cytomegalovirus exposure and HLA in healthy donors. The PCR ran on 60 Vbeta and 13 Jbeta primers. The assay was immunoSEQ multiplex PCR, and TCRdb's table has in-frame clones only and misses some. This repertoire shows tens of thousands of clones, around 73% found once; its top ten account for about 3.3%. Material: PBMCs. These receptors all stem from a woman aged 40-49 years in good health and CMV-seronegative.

DNA for the CDR3: TGTGCCAGCAGCGTAGGGAACGGGAGAAACGAGCAGTACTTC. Protein product: CASSVGNGRNEQYF. The rearrangement uses TRBV9 and TRBJ2-7; the D gene is possibly TRBD2 (6 bases). CDR1 is SGDLS, CDR2 YYNGEE, per germline. Deletions cut 0 bases from V and 5 bases from J, with 12 bases between. The CDR3 extends over 14 amino acids.

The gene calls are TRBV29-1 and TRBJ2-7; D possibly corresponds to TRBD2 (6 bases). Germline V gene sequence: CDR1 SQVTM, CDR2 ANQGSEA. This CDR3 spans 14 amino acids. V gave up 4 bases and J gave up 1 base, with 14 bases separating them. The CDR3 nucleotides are TGCAGCGTTGGCGGCGGGACTGCTTCCTACGAGCAGTACTTC. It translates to CSVGGGTASYEQYF.

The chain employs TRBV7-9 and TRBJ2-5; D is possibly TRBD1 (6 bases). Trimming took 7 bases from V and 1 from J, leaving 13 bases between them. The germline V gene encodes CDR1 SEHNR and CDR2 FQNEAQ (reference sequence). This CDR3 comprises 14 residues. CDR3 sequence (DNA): TGTGCCAGCACCTTTGGACAGTTCCAAGAGACCCAGTACTTC. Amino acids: CASTFGQFQETQYF.

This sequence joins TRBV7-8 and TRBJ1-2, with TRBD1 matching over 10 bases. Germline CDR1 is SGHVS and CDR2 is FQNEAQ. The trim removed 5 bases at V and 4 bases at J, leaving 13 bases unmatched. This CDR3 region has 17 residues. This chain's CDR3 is CASSVGQGVSFFYGYTF. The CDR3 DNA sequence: TGTGCCAGCAGCGTCGGACAGGGGGTGTCGTTTTTCTATGGCTACACCTTC.

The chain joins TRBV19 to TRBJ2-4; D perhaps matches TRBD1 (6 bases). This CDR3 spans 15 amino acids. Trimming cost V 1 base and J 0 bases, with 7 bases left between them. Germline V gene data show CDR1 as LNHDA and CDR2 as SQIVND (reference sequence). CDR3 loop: CASSIGGGAKNIQYF. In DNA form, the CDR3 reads TGTGCCAGTAGTATAGGAGGGGGAGCCAAAAACATTCAGTACTTC.

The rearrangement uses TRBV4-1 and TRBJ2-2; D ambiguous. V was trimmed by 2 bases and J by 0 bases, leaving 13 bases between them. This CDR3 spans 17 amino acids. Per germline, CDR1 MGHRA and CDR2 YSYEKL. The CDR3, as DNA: TGCGCCAGCAGCCAAAGTTTAAGACGGGCGAACACCGGGGAGCTGTTTTTT. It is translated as CASSQSLRRANTGELFF.

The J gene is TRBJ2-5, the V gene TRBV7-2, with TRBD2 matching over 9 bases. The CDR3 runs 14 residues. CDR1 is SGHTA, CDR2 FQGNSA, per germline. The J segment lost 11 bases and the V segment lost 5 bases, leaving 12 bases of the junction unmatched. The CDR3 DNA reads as TGTGCCAGCAGCCGAGTAGCGGGAGTCGGTGAGCAGTACTTC. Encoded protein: CASSRVAGVGEQYF.

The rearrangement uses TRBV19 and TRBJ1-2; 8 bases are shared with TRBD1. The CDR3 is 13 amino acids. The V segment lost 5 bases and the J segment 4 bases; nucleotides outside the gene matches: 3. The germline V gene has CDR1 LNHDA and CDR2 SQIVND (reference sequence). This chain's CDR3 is CASSPTGVYGYTF. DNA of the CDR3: TGTGCCAGTAGTCCGACAGGGGTCTATGGCTACACCTTC.

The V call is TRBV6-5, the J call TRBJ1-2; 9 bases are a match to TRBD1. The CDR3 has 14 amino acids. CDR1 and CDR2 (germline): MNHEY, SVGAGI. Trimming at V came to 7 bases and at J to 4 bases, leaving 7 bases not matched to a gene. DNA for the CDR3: TGTGCCAGCACCACAGGGGGCAGAGGCTATGGCTACACCTTC. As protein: CASTTGGRGYGYTF.

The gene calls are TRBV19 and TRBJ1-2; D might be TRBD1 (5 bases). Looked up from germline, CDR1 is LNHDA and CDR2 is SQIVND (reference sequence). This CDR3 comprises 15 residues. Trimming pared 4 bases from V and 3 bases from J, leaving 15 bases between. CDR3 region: CASSTLSDSHYGYTF. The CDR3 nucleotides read TGTGCCAGTAGTACACTATCCGACAGCCACTATGGCTACACCTTC.

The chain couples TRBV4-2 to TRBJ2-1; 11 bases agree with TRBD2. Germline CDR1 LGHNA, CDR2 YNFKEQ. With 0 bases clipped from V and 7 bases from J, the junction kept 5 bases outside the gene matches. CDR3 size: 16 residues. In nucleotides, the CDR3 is TGTGCCAGCAGCCAAGAACTAGCGGGAGTAAGGAATGAGCAGTTCTTC. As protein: CASSQELAGVRNEQFF.

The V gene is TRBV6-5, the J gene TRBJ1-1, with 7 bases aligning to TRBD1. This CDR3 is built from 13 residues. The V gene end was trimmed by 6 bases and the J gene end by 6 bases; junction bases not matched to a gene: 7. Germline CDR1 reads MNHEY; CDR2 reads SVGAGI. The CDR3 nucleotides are TGTGCCAGCAGAAACAGGGGAAGGTCTGAAGCTTTCTTT. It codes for CASRNRGRSEAFF.

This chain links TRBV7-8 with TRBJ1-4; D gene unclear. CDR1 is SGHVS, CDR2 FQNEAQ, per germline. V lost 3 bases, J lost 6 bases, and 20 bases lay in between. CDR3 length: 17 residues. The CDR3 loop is CASSFDRAGGIDEKLFF. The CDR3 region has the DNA TGTGCCAGCAGCTTTGATAGGGCGGGTGGGATTGATGAAAAACTGTTTTTT.

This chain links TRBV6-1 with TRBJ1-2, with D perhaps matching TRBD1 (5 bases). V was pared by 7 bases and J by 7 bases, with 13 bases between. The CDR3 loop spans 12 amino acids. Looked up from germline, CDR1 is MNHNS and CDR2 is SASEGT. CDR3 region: CASTEGVVGYTF. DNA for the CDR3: TGTGCCAGCACCGAAGGGGTCGTTGGCTACACCTTC.

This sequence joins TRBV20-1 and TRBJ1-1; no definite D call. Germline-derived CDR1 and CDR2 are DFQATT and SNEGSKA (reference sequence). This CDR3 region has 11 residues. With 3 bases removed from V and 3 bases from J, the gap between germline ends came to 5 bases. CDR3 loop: CSARADTEAFF. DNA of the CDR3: TGCAGTGCTAGGGCGGACACTGAAGCTTTCTTT.

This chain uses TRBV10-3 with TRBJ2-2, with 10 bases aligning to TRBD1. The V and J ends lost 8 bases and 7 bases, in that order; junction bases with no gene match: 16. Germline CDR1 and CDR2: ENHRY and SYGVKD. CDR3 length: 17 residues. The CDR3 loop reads CAIGVRQGAVSGGELFF. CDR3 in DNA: TGTGCCATCGGAGTAAGACAGGGGGCCGTCTCGGGCGGGGAGCTGTTTTTT.

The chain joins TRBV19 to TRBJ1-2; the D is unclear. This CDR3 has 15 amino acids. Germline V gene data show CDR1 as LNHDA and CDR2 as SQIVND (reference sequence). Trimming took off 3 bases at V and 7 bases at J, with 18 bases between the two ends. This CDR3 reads CASSMGPSWQCGYTF. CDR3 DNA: TGTGCCAGTAGTATGGGCCCGTCCTGGCAATGTGGCTACACCTTC.

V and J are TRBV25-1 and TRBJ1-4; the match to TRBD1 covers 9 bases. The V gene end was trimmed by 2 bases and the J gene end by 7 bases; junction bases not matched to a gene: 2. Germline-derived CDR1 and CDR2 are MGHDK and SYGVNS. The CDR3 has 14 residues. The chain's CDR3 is CASSEGQGTEKLFF. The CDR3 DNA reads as TGTGCCAGCAGTGAAGGACAGGGGACTGAAAAACTGTTTTTT.

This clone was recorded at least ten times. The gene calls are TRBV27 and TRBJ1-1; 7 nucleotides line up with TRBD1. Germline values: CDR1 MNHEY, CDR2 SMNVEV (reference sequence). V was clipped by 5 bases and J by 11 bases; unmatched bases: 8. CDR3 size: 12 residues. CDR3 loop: CASSGGTDFAFF. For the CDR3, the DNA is TGTGCCAGCAGTGGTGGGACAGATTTCGCTTTCTTT.

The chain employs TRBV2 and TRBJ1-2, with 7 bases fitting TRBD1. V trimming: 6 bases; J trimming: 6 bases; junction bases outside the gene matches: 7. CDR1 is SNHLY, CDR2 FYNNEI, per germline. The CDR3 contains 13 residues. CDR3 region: CASRTGTADGYTF. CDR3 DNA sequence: TGTGCCAGCAGGACAGGGACGGCTGATGGCTACACCTTC.

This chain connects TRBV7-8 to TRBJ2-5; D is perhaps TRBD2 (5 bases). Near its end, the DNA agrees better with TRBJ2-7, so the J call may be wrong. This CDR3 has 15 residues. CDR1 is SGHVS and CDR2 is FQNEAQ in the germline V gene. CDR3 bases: TGTGCCAGCAGCTACGTTTTTGGACTTGCATACGAGCAGTACTTC. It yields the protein CASSYVFGLAYEQYF.

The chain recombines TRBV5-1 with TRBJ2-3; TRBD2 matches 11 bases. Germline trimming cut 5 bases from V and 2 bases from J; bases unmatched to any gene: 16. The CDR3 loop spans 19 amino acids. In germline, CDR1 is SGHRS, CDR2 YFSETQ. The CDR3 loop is CASRSYGTSGRRPTDTQYF. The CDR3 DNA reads TGCGCCAGCAGGTCTTACGGGACTAGCGGACGGAGACCCACAGATACGCAGTATTTT.

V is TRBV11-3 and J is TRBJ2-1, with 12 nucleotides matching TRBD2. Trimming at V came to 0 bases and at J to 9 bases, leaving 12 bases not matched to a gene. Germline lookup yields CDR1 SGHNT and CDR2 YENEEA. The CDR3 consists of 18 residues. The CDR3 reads CASSLDQITSGGLGEQFF. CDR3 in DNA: TGTGCCAGCAGCTTAGATCAGATCACTAGCGGGGGGCTGGGTGAGCAGTTCTTC.

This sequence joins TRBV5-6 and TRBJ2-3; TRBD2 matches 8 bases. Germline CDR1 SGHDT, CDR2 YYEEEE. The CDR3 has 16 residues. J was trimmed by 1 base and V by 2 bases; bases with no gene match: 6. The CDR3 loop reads CASSLLAERGTDTQYF. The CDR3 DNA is TGTGCCAGCAGCTTACTAGCGGAGCGGGGCACAGATACGCAGTATTTT.

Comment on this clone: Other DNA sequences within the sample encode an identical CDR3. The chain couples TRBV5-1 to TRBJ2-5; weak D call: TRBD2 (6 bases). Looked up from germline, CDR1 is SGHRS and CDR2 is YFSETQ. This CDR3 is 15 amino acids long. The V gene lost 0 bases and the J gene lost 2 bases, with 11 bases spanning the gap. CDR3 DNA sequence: TGCGCCAGCAGCTTGGGGCTAGCGAGACAAGAGACCCAGTACTTC. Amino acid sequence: CASSLGLARQETQYF.

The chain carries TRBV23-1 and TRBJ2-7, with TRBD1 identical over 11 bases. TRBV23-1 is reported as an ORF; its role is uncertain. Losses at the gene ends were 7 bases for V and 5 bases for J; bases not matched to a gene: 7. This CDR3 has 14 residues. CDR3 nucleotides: TGCGCCAGCACGTCCCGGGACAGGGGGAACGAGCAGTACTTC. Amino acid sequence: CASTSRDRGNEQYF.

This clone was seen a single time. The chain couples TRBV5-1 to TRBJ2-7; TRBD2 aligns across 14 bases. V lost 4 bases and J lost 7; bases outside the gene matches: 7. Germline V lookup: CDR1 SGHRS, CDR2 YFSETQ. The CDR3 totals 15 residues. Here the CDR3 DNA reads TGCGCCAGCAGCCCGGGACTAGCGGGAGAGGGGGAGCAGTACTTC. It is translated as CASSPGLAGEGEQYF.